The 26 T cell receptor beta chains reported below all come from one sample, sequenced in a study of cytomegalovirus exposure and HLA in healthy donors. Produced via immunoSEQ multiplex PCR; TCRdb's table is partial and in-frame only. The table shows fewer than 130,000 clones, with roughly 90% occurring only once. Sequencing was done on a sample of PBMCs. Receptors originate from a young woman in good health and CMV-seropositive.

This clone has only one observation. The chain employs TRBV6-1 and TRBJ2-7; TRBD1 might be the D (5 bases). The germline V and J ends were trimmed by 2 bases and 3 bases, with 8 bases remaining between them. The germline CDR1 and CDR2 sequences are MNHNS and SASEGT. The CDR3 length is 13 residues. The CDR3 nucleotides are TGTGCCAGCAGTGAACAGGGCCTCTACGAGCAGTACTTC. It yields the protein CASSEQGLYEQYF.

The rearrangement links TRBV5-1 to TRBJ2-3; 9 bases line up with TRBD2. The CDR3 length is 15 residues. Trimming removed 4 bases from V and 6 bases from J; junction bases left unmatched: 9. In germline, CDR1 is SGHRS, CDR2 YFSETQ. The CDR3, as DNA: TGCGCCAGCAGCCCCGGGGTAGCGGGAGACGATACGCAGTATTTT. It translates to CASSPGVAGDDTQYF.

There are a few counts of this clone. An end of the junction differs from the germline gene, which may be a read error. This chain links TRBV7-7 with TRBJ1-2; D uncertain. This CDR3 is 15 amino acids long. Germline lookup yields CDR1 SSHAT and CDR2 FNYEAQ (reference sequence). CDR3 protein: CASSLELATSYGYTF. In nucleotides, the CDR3 is TGTGCTAGCAGCTTAGAATTGGCGACATCCTATGGCTACACCTTC.

The chain is built from TRBV7-2 and TRBJ2-7; TRBD1 matches 8 bases. Trimming at V came to 4 bases and at J to 2 bases, leaving 4 bases not matched to a gene. Germline V gene lookup returns CDR1 SGHTA and CDR2 FQGNSA. The CDR3 totals 14 residues. The CDR3 nucleotides are TGTGCCAGCAGCTACGGGACAGGTCCCTACGAGCAGTACTTC. This translates into CASSYGTGPYEQYF.

The chain has TRBV4-3 and TRBJ2-1; 11 bases match TRBD2. Germline V gives CDR1 LGHNA, CDR2 YSLEER. With V trimmed by 1 base and J by 4 bases, 3 bases remained unmatched. The length of the CDR3 is 16 residues. The CDR3, as DNA: TGCGCCAGCAGCCAAGCCGGGACTAGCGGATACAATGAGCAGTTCTTC. It yields the protein CASSQAGTSGYNEQFF.

The chain combines TRBV4-2 with TRBJ2-1; D remains ambiguous. The CDR3 consists of 15 residues. The ends were cut back, 0 bases at V and 1 base at J, with 7 bases in the middle. The germline CDR1 and CDR2 sequences are LGHNA and YNFKEQ. Here the CDR3 reads CASSQDRSSYNEQFF. The DNA for the CDR3 is TGTGCCAGCAGCCAAGATCGGTCGTCCTACAATGAGCAGTTCTTC.

The chain couples TRBV19 to TRBJ2-7; D unclear. The CDR3 is 13 amino acids. Trimming stripped 1 base from V and 4 bases from J, with 8 bases between. Germline lookup yields CDR1 LNHDA and CDR2 SQIVND (reference sequence). The CDR3, as DNA: TGTGCCAGTAGTATAGGAGACACTTACGAGCAGTACTTC. It yields the protein CASSIGDTYEQYF.

This clone was counted between two and nine times. The genes are TRBV13 and TRBJ1-1; perhaps TRBD1 as D (6 bases). Per the germline V gene, CDR1 is PRHDT and CDR2 is FYEKMQ (reference sequence). V lost 5 bases and J 8 bases, leaving 12 bases between the germline ends. The CDR3 has 12 residues. The CDR3 spells CASSTRTEEAFF. As DNA, the CDR3 is TGTGCCAGCAGCACCCGGACAGAGGAAGCTTTCTTT.

The chain combines TRBV5-6 with TRBJ2-2, with D uncertain. This CDR3 comprises 12 residues. V was pared by 3 bases and J by 7 bases, with 7 bases between. The germline V gene encodes CDR1 SGHDT and CDR2 YYEEEE. The CDR3 protein is CASSSLGGELFF. The CDR3 DNA is TGTGCCAGCAGCTCCCTCGGCGGGGAGCTGTTTTTT.

The chain has TRBV5-1 and TRBJ1-1, with 9 positions matching TRBD1. Trimming cost V 4 bases and J 1 base; bases outside gene matches: 5. Germline V gives CDR1 SGHRS, CDR2 YFSETQ. The CDR3 runs to 15 residues. The chain's CDR3 is CASSIAGQGNTEAFF. The CDR3 DNA reads TGCGCCAGCAGCATTGCGGGACAGGGGAACACTGAAGCTTTCTTT.

The chain combines TRBV4-1 with TRBJ2-7; D possibly corresponds to TRBD2 (6 bases). With 3 bases removed from V and 3 bases from J, the gap between germline ends came to 15 bases. The CDR3 spans 15 residues. Germline CDR1 and CDR2: MGHRA and YSYEKL. The CDR3 DNA sequence: TGCGCCAGCAGCCATGGACCGGGACTCGACTACGAGCAGTACTTC. It translates to CASSHGPGLDYEQYF.

The V and J genes are TRBV7-9 and TRBJ1-4, with D possibly being TRBD1 (6 bases). The CDR3 totals 16 residues. The germline V and J ends were trimmed by 5 bases and 3 bases, with 16 bases remaining between them. Looked up from germline, CDR1 is SEHNR and CDR2 is FQNEAQ (reference sequence). The CDR3, as DNA: TGTGCCAGCAGCCTAACAGGGATTTCAGCTAATGAAAAACTGTTTTTT. As protein: CASSLTGISANEKLFF. The full variable domain, completed using reference TRBV7-9 and TRBJ1-4, is DTGVSQNPRHKITKRGQNVTFRCDPISEHNRLYWYRQTLGQGPEFLTYFQNEAQLEKSRLLSDRFSAERPKGSFSTLEIQRTEQGDSAMYLCASSLTGISANEKLFFGSGTQLSVL.

In the case of this clone: Relative to the germline gene, one junction end is altered; a read error may explain this. The chain couples TRBV5-4 to TRBJ2-7; D is possibly TRBD1 (6 bases). The CDR3 extends over 14 amino acids. Per germline, CDR1 SGHNT and CDR2 YYREEE (reference sequence). The CDR3 sequence: CTSSPGQRAYEQYF. CDR3 DNA sequence: TGTACCAGCAGCCCTGGACAGCGAGCCTACGAGCAGTACTTC.

V gene TRBV19 combines with J gene TRBJ1-2, with 8 bases lining up with TRBD1. In germline, CDR1 is LNHDA, CDR2 SQIVND (reference sequence). The trim removed 5 bases at V and 3 bases at J, leaving 8 bases unmatched. CDR3 length equals 15 residues. In DNA, the CDR3 is TGTGCCAGTAGTTTTGGGGGACAGGAGTACTATGGCTACACCTTC. Translated: CASSFGGQEYYGYTF.

The chain combines TRBV6-6 with TRBJ2-2, with 11 nucleotides matching TRBD1. The CDR3 extends over 14 amino acids. The junction had 3 bases not matched to a gene; V was cut back by 8 bases and J by 4 bases. The germline CDR1 and CDR2 sequences are MNHNY and SVGAGI (reference sequence). DNA of the CDR3: TGTGCCAGCGGGGGGACAGGGGGCACCGGGGAGCTGTTTTTT. It yields the protein CASGGTGGTGELFF.

V is TRBV9 and J is TRBJ1-4; D gene uncertain. CDR1 SGDLS and CDR2 YYNGEE come from the germline V gene. CDR3 length equals 15 residues. V was cut by 0 bases and J by 3 bases, with 9 bases left in between. The CDR3 DNA reads TGTGCCAGCAGCGTAGCGGCGGCGGCTAATGAAAAACTGTTTTTT. This translates into CASSVAAAANEKLFF.

This chain connects TRBV6-6 to TRBJ2-1; 12 nucleotides match TRBD2. CDR1 MNHNY and CDR2 SVGAGI come from the germline V gene (reference sequence). After removal of 6 bases from V and 5 bases from J, the junction contained 8 bases not matched to a gene. The CDR3 totals 16 residues. The CDR3 DNA follows: TGTGCCAGCAGCGCAACGACTAGCGGGGGTAACAATGAGCAGTTCTTC. It is translated as CASSATTSGGNNEQFF.

The CDR3 DNA sequence: TGTGCCAGCAGCGATCGAGGGAGGGGCGGGGAGCTGTTTTTT. Translated, it gives CASSDRGRGGELFF. The rearrangement joins TRBV9 to TRBJ2-2; 7 bases line up with TRBD2. Trimming cost V 3 bases and J 7 bases; bases outside gene matches: 6. The CDR3 is 14 amino acids. Germline-derived CDR1 and CDR2 are SGDLS and YYNGEE.

The rearrangement joins TRBV5-4 to TRBJ2-2, with a possible D match to TRBD1 (6 bases). This CDR3 comprises 15 residues. The germline V and J ends were trimmed by 0 bases and 8 bases, with 14 bases remaining between them. Germline V gene lookup returns CDR1 SGHNT and CDR2 YYREEE (reference sequence). The CDR3: CASSLGGTQRGELFF. The CDR3 region has the DNA TGTGCCAGCAGCTTGGGAGGGACACAACGAGGGGAGCTGTTTTTT.

The chain has TRBV19 and TRBJ1-1; D ambiguous. From germline, CDR1 is LNHDA and CDR2 SQIVND (reference sequence). The germline V and J ends were trimmed by 8 bases and 2 bases, with 12 bases remaining between them. The CDR3 is 13 residues long. The CDR3 bases are TGTGCCAGTGTTGCCGCGCCCAACACTGAAGCTTTCTTT. Protein: CASVAAPNTEAFF.

The chain employs TRBV5-1 and TRBJ2-1, with D possibly matching TRBD1 (5 bases). Germline V gene lookup returns CDR1 SGHRS and CDR2 YFSETQ. The CDR3 contains 14 residues. Trimming stripped 0 bases from V and 5 bases from J, with 9 bases between. The CDR3 DNA reads TGCGCCAGCAGCTTGGGACAGCCCCACAATGAGCAGTTCTTC. Its translation: CASSLGQPHNEQFF.

V gene TRBV5-1 combines with J gene TRBJ2-1; 7 bases match TRBD2. In germline, CDR1 is SGHRS, CDR2 YFSETQ. There are 16 residues in the CDR3. The V and J ends lost 4 bases and 0 bases, in that order; junction bases with no gene match: 7. CDR3 in DNA: TGCGCCAGCAGCGGGATGAGCGGGACCTCCTACAATGAGCAGTTCTTC. Its translation is CASSGMSGTSYNEQFF.

V gene TRBV5-1 combines with J gene TRBJ1-1; possibly TRBD1 for D (5 bases). The CDR3 is made up of 13 amino acids. Germline loops: CDR1 SGHRS, CDR2 YFSETQ. Trimming removed 4 bases at V and 4 bases at J, with 11 bases between. The CDR3 DNA reads as TGCGCCAGCAGCGCAGGGTCGGCCACTGAAGCTTTCTTT. Residues: CASSAGSATEAFF. Complete variable domain (other parts from reference TRBV5-1 and TRBJ1-1): KAGVTQTPRYLIKTRGQQVTLSCSPISGHRSVSWYQQTPGQGLQFLFEYFSETQRNKGNFPGRFSGRQFSNSRSEMNVSTLELGDSALYLCASSAGSATEAFFGQGTRLTVV.

The table lists this clone with a few counts. This rearrangement joins TRBV2 to TRBJ2-7; tentative D call: TRBD1 (6 bases). The CDR3 consists of 12 residues. Germline V gene lookup returns CDR1 SNHLY and CDR2 FYNNEI. V gave up 6 bases and J gave up 5 bases, with 11 bases separating them. The CDR3 DNA is TGTGCCAGCAGAGTACAGGGTCACGAGCAGTACTTC. Its translation is CASRVQGHEQYF.

This chain uses TRBV9 with TRBJ1-4; D gene unclear. Trimming shortened V by 0 bases and J by 7 bases, and 10 bases separated the two germline ends. The CDR3 runs 14 residues. The germline CDR1 and CDR2 sequences are SGDLS and YYNGEE. CDR3 region: CASSVGVGGEKLFF. The DNA for the CDR3 is TGTGCCAGCAGCGTAGGGGTAGGCGGTGAAAAACTGTTTTTT.

This rearrangement joins TRBV2 to TRBJ1-6; D uncertain. This CDR3 has 15 amino acids. Germline CDR1 and CDR2: SNHLY and FYNNEI. Trimming cost V 7 bases and J 4 bases, with 14 bases left between them. As DNA, the CDR3 is TGTGCCAGCACCCCAAGACTTAATTATAATTCACCCCTCCACTTT. Translation gives CASTPRLNYNSPLHF.